This TCR beta chain was documented in a study of spatial heterogeneity in lung cancer. Across the whole study: Detection consistently yielded more beta chains than alpha chains.

Time point given: sample taken at primary tumor resection. Unsorted whole RNA of tumor, nontumor lung or frozen PBMC was sequenced. This clonotype has just a few counts. The antigen is undetermined. The V gene lost 4 bases and the J gene lost 9 bases, with 19 bases spanning the gap. The CDR3 length is 14 residues. Germline V gene sequence: CDR1 DFQATT, CDR2 SNEGSKA (reference sequence). Study-level points and caveats: Expanded alpha and beta TCR counts within tumors tracked tumor mutation counts.

TCRdb reprocessed the 5' RACE reads with MiXCR, giving one entry per CDR3 protein. The table records about 100,000 distinct CDR3 sequences, approximately 4.7% of them present only once. The chain combines TRBV20-1 with TRBJ2-1; D is perhaps TRBD1 (6 bases). This TCR was sampled from a male donor with early-stage non-small cell lung cancer. The material was lung tumor tissue, obtained at surgery. DNA for the CDR3: TGCAGTGCTAAGAAGGACAGTATGGGCGGTGAGCAGTTCTTC. Protein sequence: CSAKKDSMGGEQFF.